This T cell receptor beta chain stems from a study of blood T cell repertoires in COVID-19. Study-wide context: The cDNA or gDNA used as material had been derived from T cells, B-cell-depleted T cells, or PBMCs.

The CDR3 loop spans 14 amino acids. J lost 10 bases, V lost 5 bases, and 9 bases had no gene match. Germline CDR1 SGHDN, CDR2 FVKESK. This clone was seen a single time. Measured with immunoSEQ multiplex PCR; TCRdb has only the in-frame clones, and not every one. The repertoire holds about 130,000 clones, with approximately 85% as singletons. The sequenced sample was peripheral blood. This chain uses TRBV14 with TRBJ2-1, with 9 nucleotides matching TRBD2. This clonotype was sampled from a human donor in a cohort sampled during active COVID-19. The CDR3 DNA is TGTGCCAGCAGCGCGCGGGGGGGTGCGCGGGAGCAGTTCTTC. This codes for CASSARGGAREQFF.